This T cell receptor (beta chain) was sequenced for a study of T cells after yellow fever vaccination. V dropped 5 bases and J dropped 3; count of bases not matched to a gene: 6. The CDR3 has 15 amino acids. Germline V CDR1 and CDR2: LGHDT, YNNKEL (reference sequence). This clonotype was picked up many times. One entry per CDR3 protein results from TCRdb running MiXCR on the 5' RACE reads. The table has about 68,000 distinct CDR3 sequences, around 7% seen once. V is TRBV3-1 and J is TRBJ2-2; 7 bases are shared with TRBD1. The sequence came from a man between 18 and 29 years old who received the YFV17D yellow fever vaccine. Material: CD8+ T cells sorted from PBMCs, obtained roughly 45 days after the first yellow fever vaccination. Here the CDR3 reads CASSLTGSDTGELFF. The CDR3 DNA sequence: TGTGCCAGCAGCTTGACAGGGTCCGACACCGGGGAGCTGTTTTTT.